Below are 5 T cell receptor beta chains sequenced from a single sample in a study of Ad26.COV2.S vaccination and SARS-CoV-2 variants (dated by TCRdb to the early 2020s). The library was made by the immunoSEQ multiplex PCR assay. TCRdb stores this immuneACCESS table with in-frame sequences only. Part of the clones is absent; in the studies checked, under half of the shortfall reflects unresolved V genes, and no reason is known for the rest. This sample has around 100,000 clones in its table, and about four fifths of those were observed once. Around a sixth of the sample is in the top ten clones. The time point label for this specimen denotes: individuals recovered from natural SARS-CoV-2 infection. This material consisted of peripheral blood, taken after recovery from COVID-19. The receptors come from a human donor who had recovered from COVID-19.

The V and J genes are TRBV12-3 or TRBV12-4 and TRBJ2-7; D gene ambiguous. This CDR3 has 13 residues. The V gene lost 3 bases and the J gene lost 4 bases, with 10 bases spanning the gap. CDR3: CASSFSVSYEQYF. In nucleotides, the CDR3 is TGTGCCAGCAGTTTCTCTGTTTCGTACGAGCAGTACTTC.

This chain uses TRBV9 with TRBJ2-7; D not certain. This CDR3 is 14 amino acids long. Germline CDR1 is SGDLS and CDR2 is YYNGEE. V dropped 3 bases and J dropped 6 bases, with 16 bases sitting between them. The CDR3 here is CASSASSLLGEQYF. The DNA for the CDR3 is TGTGCCAGCAGCGCTTCCTCCCTGTTGGGCGAGCAGTACTTC. Using reference TRBV9 and TRBJ2-7 for the parts outside the CDR3, the full variable domain is DSGVTQTPKHLITATGQRVTLRCSPRSGDLSVYWYQQSLDQGLQFLIQYYNGEERAKGNILERFSAQQFPDLHSELNLSSLELGDSALYFCASSASSLLGEQYFGPGTRLTVT.

In this sample, this clone turned up once. The chain is built from TRBV27 and TRBJ2-1; no clear D. Trimming took 2 bases from V and 15 from J, leaving 17 bases between them. The germline V gene encodes CDR1 MNHEY and CDR2 SMNVEV (reference sequence). This CDR3 comprises 13 residues. CDR3 loop: CASSLNLAALSFF. In nucleotides, the CDR3 is TGTGCCAGCAGTTTAAATCTCGCGGCTCTTTCGTTCTTC.

This chain connects TRBV12-3 or TRBV12-4 to TRBJ1-2, with TRBD1 identical over 8 bases. This CDR3 region has 13 residues. Losses at the gene ends were 3 bases for V and 7 bases for J; bases not matched to a gene: 4. The CDR3 DNA sequence: TGTGCCAGCAGTTTCGACAGGGGATCTGGCTACACCTTC. It translates to CASSFDRGSGYTF.

A single count supports this clone. This chain connects TRBV7-2 to TRBJ1-1; the D gene is possibly TRBD1 (6 bases). This CDR3 is 14 amino acids long. Trimming shortened V by 0 bases and J by 8 bases, and 13 bases separated the two germline ends. The V gene's germline CDR1 is SGHTA and CDR2 FQGNSA. The CDR3 nucleotides read TGTGCCAGCAGCTTAGCGGGCAGGGACAACGAAGCTTTCTTT. As protein: CASSLAGRDNEAFF.